This T cell receptor beta chain was found in a study of blood T cell repertoires in COVID-19. Overall study: Samples taken during acute and convalescent COVID-19 were collected in the United States, Italy and Spain.

Libraries were prepared by immunoSEQ multiplex PCR; TCRdb keeps only in-frame clonotypes and omits some of them. The sample carries approximately 170,000 clones, roughly 88% recorded once. The V end was cut by 0 bases, the J end by 4 bases, with 13 bases between. This CDR3 spans 16 amino acids. Germline V gene sequence: CDR1 LGHNT, CDR2 FRNRAP. This TCR came from a man in his sixties who had recovered from COVID-19. V is TRBV12-5 and J is TRBJ1-5, with D possibly being TRBD1 (6 bases). The sample was peripheral blood. DNA of the CDR3: TGTGCTAGTGGTTTGGTACAGGGAGTGGGGAATCAGCCCCAGCATTTT. The encoded protein is CASGLVQGVGNQPQHF.